This T cell receptor beta chain comes out of a study of neurological immune-mediated disorders. 5'RACE generated cDNA with 10-nucleotide random UMIs. TCRdb fed the 5' RACE reads into MiXCR, producing one record per CDR3 protein. This sample has tens of thousands of distinct CDR3 sequences, with under 13% found just once. This clonotype was recorded many times. The antigen is not known. Source material was 2 million unsorted PBMCs, stored at -80 °C in RNAlater. Looked up from germline, CDR1 is SGHKS and CDR2 is YYEKEE (reference sequence). The CDR3 length is 15 residues. The trim removed 0 bases at V and 6 bases at J, leaving 3 bases unmatched. Study-wide results and caveats: The highest TCR clonal expansion occurred in HTLV-1-associated myelopathy; multiple sclerosis fell below healthy controls. No expanded-clone CDR3 amino acid sequence recurred across subjects, suggesting private TCR-beta repertoires.

Sequencing was carried out using PBMCs. The chain couples TRBV5-5 to TRBJ2-2, with 9 bases fitting TRBD1. The TCR originated in a woman under 40 with HTLV-1-associated myelopathy (HAM/TSP). The CDR3 is CASSLGTGGPGELFF. As DNA, the CDR3 is TGTGCCAGCAGCTTGGGTACAGGGGGCCCCGGGGAGCTGTTTTTT.